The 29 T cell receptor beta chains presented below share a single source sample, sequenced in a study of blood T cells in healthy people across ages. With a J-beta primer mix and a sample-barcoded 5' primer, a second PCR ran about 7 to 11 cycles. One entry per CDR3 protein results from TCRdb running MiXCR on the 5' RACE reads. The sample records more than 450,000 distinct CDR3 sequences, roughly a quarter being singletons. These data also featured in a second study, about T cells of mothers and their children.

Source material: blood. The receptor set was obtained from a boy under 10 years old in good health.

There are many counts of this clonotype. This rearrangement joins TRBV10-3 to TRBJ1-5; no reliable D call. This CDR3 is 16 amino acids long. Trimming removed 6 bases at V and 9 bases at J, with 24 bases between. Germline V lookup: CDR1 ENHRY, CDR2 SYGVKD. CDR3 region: CAISPNSDGSKGPQHF. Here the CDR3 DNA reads TGTGCCATCAGCCCGAATTCGGACGGTTCTAAGGGGCCCCAGCATTTT.

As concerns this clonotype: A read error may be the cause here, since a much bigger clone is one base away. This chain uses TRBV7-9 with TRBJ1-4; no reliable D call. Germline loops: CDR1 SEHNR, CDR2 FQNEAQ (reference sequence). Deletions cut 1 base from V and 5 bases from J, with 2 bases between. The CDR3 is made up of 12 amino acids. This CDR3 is CASSLENEKLFF. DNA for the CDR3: TGTGCCAGCAGCTTAGAGAATGAAAAACTGTTTTTT. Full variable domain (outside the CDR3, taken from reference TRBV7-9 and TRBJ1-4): DTGVSQNPRHKITKRGQNVTFRCDPISEHNRLYWYRQTLGQGPEFLTYFQNEAQLEKSRLLSDRFSAERPKGSFSTLEIQRTEQGDSAMYLCASSLENEKLFFGSGTQLSVL.

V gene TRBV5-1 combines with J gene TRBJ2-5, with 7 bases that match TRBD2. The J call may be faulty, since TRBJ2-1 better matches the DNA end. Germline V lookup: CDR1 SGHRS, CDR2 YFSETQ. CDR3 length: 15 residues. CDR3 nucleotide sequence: TGCGCCAGCAGCTCACTTGGGCGGGAGAATTATGAGCAGTTCTTC. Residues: CASSSLGRENYEQFF.

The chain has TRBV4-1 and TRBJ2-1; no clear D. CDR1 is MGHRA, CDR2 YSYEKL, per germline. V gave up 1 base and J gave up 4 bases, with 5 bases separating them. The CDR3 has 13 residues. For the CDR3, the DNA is TGCGCCAGCAGCCAAGCGTTATACAATGAGCAGTTCTTC. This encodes CASSQALYNEQFF.

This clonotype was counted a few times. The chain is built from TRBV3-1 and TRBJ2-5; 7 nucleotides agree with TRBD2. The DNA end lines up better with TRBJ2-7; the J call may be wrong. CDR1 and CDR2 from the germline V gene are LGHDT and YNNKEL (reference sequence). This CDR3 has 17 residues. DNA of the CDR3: TGTGCCAGCAGCCAAGAAAGGCTCAGCGGGAAAGCCTACGAGCAGTACTTC. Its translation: CASSQERLSGKAYEQYF.

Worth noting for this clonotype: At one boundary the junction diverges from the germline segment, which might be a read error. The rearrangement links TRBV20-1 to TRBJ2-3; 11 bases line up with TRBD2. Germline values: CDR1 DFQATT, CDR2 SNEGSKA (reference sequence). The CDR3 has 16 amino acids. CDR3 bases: TGCAGTGCTAGCTTTCTAGCGGGGGGAACTACAGATACGCGGTATTTT. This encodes CSASFLAGGTTDTRYF.

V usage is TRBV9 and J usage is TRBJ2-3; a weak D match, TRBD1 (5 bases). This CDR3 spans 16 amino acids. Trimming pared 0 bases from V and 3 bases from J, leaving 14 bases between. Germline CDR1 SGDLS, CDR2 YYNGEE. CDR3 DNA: TGTGCCAGCAGCGTAGGTCAGGGAATGGGAACAGATACGCAGTATTTT. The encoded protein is CASSVGQGMGTDTQYF. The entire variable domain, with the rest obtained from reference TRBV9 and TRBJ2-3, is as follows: DSGVTQTPKHLITATGQRVTLRCSPRSGDLSVYWYQQSLDQGLQFLIQYYNGEERAKGNILERFSAQQFPDLHSELNLSSLELGDSALYFCASSVGQGMGTDTQYFGPGTRLTVL.

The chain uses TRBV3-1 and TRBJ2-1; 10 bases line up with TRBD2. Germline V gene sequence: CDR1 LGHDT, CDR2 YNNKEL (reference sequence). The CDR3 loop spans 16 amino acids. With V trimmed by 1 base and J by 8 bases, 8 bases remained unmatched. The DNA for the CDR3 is TGTGCCAGCAGCCAAGTCGGACTAGCGGTTAGGTATGAGCAGTTCTTC. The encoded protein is CASSQVGLAVRYEQFF.

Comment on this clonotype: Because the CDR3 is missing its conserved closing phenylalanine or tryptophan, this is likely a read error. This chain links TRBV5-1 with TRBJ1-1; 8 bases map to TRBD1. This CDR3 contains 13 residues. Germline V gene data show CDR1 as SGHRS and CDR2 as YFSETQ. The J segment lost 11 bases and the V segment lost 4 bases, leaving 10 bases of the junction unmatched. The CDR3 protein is CASSDGTGVAAFL. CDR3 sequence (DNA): TGCGCCAGCAGCGACGGGACAGGAGTTGCGGCTTTCCTT.

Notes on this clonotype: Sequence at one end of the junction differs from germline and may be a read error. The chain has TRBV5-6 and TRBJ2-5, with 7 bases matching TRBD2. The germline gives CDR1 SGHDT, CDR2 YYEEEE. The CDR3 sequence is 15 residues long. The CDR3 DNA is TGTGCCAGCAGCCTTCCCGGGACTGCGGGAGAGGCCCAGTACTTC. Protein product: CASSLPGTAGEAQYF.

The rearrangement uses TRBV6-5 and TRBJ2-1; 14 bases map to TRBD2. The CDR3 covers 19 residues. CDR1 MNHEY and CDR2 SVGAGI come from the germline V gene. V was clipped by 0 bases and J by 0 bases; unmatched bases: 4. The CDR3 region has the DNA TGTGCCAGCAGTTACTCCGGGACTAGCGGGAGAGGCTCCTACAATGAGCAGTTCTTC. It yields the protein CASSYSGTSGRGSYNEQFF.

CDR3 loop: CASSYSRPTVTVWDSETQYF. CDR3 sequence (DNA): TGTGCCAGCAGTTACTCTCGTCCTACGGTGACGGTGTGGGATAGTGAGACCCAGTACTTC. The chain recombines TRBV6-5 with TRBJ2-5; D is undetermined. CDR1 MNHEY and CDR2 SVGAGI come from the germline V gene. This CDR3 comprises 20 residues. V was trimmed by 0 bases and J by 5 bases, leaving 28 bases between them.

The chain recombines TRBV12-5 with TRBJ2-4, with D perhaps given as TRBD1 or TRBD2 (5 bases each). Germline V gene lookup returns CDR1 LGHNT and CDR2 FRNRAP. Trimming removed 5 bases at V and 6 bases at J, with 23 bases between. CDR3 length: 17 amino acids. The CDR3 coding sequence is TGTGCTAGTGGTCCATCCTGGGGGTGGGCCGGAGGAAACATTCAGTACTTC. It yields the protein CASGPSWGWAGGNIQYF.

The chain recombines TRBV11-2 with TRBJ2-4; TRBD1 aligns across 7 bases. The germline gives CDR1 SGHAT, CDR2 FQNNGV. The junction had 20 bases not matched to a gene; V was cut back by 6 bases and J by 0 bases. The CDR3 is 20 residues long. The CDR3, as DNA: TGTGCCAGCAGTTCCAGCCCGACAGGGTGGGAACCTTTAGCCAAAAACATTCAGTACTTC. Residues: CASSSSPTGWEPLAKNIQYF.

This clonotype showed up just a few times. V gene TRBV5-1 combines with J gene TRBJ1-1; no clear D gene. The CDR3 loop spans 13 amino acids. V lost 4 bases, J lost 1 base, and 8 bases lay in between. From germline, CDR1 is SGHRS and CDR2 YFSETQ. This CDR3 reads CASSPYTNTEAFF. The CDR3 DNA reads TGCGCCAGCAGCCCATATACGAACACTGAAGCTTTCTTT.

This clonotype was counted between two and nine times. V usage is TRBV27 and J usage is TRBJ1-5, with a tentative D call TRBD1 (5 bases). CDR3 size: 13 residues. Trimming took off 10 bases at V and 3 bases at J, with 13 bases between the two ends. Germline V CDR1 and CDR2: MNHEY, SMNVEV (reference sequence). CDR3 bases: TGTGCCACCCGGGGGGGGTCCAATCAGCCCCAGCATTTT. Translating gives CATRGGSNQPQHF.

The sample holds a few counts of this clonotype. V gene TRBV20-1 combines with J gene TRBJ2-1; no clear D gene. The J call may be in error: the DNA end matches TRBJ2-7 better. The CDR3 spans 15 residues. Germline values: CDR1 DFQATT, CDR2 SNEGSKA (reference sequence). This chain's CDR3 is CSARDRARHLYEQYF. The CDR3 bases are TGCAGTGCTAGAGATCGAGCACGACATCTCTACGAGCAGTACTTC.

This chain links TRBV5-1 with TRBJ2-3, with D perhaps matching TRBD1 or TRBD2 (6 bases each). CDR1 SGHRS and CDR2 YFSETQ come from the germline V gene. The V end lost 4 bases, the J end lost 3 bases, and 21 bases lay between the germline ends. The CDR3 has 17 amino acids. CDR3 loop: CASSDPPGRRGTDTQYF. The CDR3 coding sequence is TGCGCCAGCAGCGATCCCCCTGGGAGGAGGGGGACAGATACGCAGTATTTT.

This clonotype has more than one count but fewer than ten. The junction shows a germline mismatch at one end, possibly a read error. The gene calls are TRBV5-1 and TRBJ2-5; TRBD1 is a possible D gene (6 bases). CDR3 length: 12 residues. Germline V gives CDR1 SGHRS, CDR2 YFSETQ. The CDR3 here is CASSLDRAALFF. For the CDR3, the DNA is TGCGCCAGCAGCTTGGACAGGGCAGCCCTCTTCTTC.

The CDR3: CASSLAILAGAKRNEQFF. The DNA of the CDR3 is TGCGCCAGCAGCTTGGCCATACTAGCGGGGGCGAAACGGAATGAGCAGTTCTTC. The chain couples TRBV5-1 to TRBJ2-1; 11 positions agree with TRBD2. The CDR3 loop spans 18 amino acids. After removal of 0 bases from V and 7 bases from J, the junction contained 12 bases not matched to a gene. CDR1 is SGHRS, CDR2 YFSETQ, per germline.

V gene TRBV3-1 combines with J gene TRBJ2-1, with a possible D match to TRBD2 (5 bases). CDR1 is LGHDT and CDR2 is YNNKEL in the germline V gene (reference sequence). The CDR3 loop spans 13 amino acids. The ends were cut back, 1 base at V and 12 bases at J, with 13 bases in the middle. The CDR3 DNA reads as TGTGCCAGCAGCCAAGGGGGAGCACAGCTGCAGTTCTTC. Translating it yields CASSQGGAQLQFF.

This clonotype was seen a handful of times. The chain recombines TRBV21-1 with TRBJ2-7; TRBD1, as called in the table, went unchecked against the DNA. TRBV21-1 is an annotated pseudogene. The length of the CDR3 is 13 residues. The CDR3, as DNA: TGTGCCAGCAGCAAAGCAGGAGGGGGCGAGCAGTACTTC. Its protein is CASSKAGGGEQYF.

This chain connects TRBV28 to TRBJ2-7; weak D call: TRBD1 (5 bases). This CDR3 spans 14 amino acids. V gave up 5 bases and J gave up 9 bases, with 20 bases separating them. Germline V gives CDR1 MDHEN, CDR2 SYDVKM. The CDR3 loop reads CASSRKQGSHAQYF. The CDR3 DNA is TGTGCCAGCAGTAGGAAGCAGGGTTCCCACGCGCAGTACTTC.

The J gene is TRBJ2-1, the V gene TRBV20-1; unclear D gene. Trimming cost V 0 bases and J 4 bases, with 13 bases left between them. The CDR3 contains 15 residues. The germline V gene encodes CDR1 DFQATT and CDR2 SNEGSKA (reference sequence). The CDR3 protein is CSAREDEVVYNEQFF. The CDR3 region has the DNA TGCAGTGCTAGAGAGGATGAGGTTGTGTACAATGAGCAGTTCTTC.

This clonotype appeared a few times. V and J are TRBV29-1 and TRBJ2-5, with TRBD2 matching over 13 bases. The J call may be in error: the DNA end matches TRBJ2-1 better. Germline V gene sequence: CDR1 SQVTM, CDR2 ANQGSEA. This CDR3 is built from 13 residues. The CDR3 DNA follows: TGCAGCGCCGGACTAGCGGGAGCCAATGAGCAGTTCTTC. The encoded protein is CSAGLAGANEQFF.

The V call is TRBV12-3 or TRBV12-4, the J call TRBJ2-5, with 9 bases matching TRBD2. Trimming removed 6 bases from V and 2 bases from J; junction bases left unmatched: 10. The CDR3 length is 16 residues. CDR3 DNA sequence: TGTGCCAGCAGCCCGGGACTAGCTAGGGGTCAAGAGACCCAGTACTTC. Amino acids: CASSPGLARGQETQYF.

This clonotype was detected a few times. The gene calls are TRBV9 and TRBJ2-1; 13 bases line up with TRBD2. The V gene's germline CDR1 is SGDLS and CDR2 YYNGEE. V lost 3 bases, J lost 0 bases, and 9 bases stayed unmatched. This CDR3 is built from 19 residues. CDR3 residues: CASSAGLAGDGISYNEQFF. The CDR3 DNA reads TGTGCCAGCAGCGCCGGACTAGCGGGAGATGGAATCTCCTACAATGAGCAGTTCTTC. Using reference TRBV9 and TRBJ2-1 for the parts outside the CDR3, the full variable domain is DSGVTQTPKHLITATGQRVTLRCSPRSGDLSVYWYQQSLDQGLQFLIQYYNGEERAKGNILERFSAQQFPDLHSELNLSSLELGDSALYFCASSAGLAGDGISYNEQFFGPGTRLTVL.

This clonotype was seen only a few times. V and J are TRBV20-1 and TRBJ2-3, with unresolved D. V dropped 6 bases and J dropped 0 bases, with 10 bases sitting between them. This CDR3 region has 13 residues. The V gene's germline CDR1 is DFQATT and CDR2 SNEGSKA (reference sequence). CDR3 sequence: CSANQQSTDTQYF. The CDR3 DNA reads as TGCAGTGCCAATCAGCAGAGCACAGATACGCAGTATTTT.

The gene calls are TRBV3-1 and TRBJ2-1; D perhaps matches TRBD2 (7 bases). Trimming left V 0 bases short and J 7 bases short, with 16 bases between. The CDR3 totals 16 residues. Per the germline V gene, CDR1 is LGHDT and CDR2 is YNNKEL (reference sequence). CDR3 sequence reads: CASSQDIRGAVNEQFF. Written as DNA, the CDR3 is TGTGCCAGCAGCCAAGATATTCGGGGGGCCGTAAATGAGCAGTTCTTC.